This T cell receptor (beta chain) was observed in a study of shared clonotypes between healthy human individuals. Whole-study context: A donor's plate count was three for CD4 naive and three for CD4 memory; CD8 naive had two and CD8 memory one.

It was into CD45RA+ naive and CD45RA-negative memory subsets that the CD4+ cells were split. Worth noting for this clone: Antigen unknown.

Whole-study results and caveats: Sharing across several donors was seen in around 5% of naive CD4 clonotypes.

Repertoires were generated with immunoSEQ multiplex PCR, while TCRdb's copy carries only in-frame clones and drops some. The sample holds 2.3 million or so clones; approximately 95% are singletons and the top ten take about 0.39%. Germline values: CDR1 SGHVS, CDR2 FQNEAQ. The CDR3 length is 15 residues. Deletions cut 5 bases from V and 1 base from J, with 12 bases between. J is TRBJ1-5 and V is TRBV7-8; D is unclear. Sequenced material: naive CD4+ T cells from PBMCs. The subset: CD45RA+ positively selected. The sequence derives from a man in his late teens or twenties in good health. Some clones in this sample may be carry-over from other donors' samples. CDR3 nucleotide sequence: TGTGCCAGCAGCCGATGGTCCGGGAGCAATCAGCCCCAGCATTTT. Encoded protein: CASSRWSGSNQPQHF.